The 17 T cell receptor beta chains given below trace back to one sample, sequenced in a study of molecular identifiers for immune sequencing clone quantification. One entry per CDR3 protein results from TCRdb running MiXCR on the PCR reads. Altogether 75,000 to 95,000 distinct CDR3 sequences are present, approximately 25% being singletons, with the ten largest covering roughly 0.76%. Material: naive CD8+ T cells from blood, with Jurkat cell RNA spiked in. The sample's subset: FACS-sorted CD8+CD4-CCR7+CD45RA+ naive T cells. These receptors came from a human donor in good health. Some libraries in this study had Jurkat cell RNA spiked in.

Regarding this clonotype: This is likely a read error, given that the CDR3 carries no conserved phenylalanine or tryptophan at its end. The gene calls are TRBV7-6 and TRBJ1-4, with D possibly being TRBD1 (5 bases). Germline CDR1 SGHVS, CDR2 FNYEAQ. The CDR3 is 14 amino acids. The V end lost 5 bases, the J end lost 5 bases, and 12 bases lay between the germline ends. DNA of the CDR3: TGTGCCAGCAGCCCCTCGGAGGGGAATGAAAAACTGTTTTTA. This translates into CASSPSEGNEKLFL.

This clonotype has just a few counts. V gene TRBV28 combines with J gene TRBJ2-7; 8 bases agree with TRBD2. CDR1 and CDR2 (germline): MDHEN, SYDVKM. The length of the CDR3 is 15 residues. The J segment lost 6 bases and the V segment lost 6 bases, leaving 13 bases of the junction unmatched. CDR3 nucleotides: TGTGCCAGCAGCACACTTGGGACTAGTCCATCCGAGCAGTACTTC. This gives the protein CASSTLGTSPSEQYF.

This clonotype occurred a few times. V gene TRBV5-6 combines with J gene TRBJ2-7; D may match TRBD1 or TRBD2 (6 bases each). V was trimmed by 0 bases and J by 5 bases, leaving 18 bases between them. The CDR3 sequence is 16 residues long. Germline V gene data show CDR1 as SGHDT and CDR2 as YYEEEE. CDR3 sequence reads: CASSLVDGGRGNEQYF. As DNA, the CDR3 is TGTGCCAGCAGCTTGGTTGACGGGGGCCGAGGCAACGAGCAGTACTTC.

Ten or more counts support this clonotype. V gene TRBV29-1 combines with J gene TRBJ1-1; D unresolved. CDR1 and CDR2 (germline): SQVTM, ANQGSEA. V was trimmed by 6 bases and J by 8 bases, leaving 16 bases between them. The CDR3 is made up of 12 amino acids. The CDR3 nucleotides are TGCAGCGTGATAGGCCCCGCCGGGGAAGCTTTCTTT. Protein product: CSVIGPAGEAFF.

This clonotype was detected a few times. The J gene is TRBJ2-7, the V gene TRBV5-1; D tentatively fits TRBD1 or TRBD2 (5 bases each). Germline CDR1 is SGHRS and CDR2 is YFSETQ. The V end was cut by 0 bases, the J end by 6 bases, with 7 bases between. The CDR3 is 12 residues long. CDR3 region: CASSLGGTEQYF. In nucleotides, the CDR3 is TGCGCCAGCAGCTTGGGAGGGACCGAGCAGTACTTC.

Note on this clonotype: It is likely a read error, because the conserved phenylalanine at the end of the CDR3 is missing. The chain is built from TRBV27 and TRBJ1-1; the D gene is possibly TRBD1 (5 bases). V was clipped by 5 bases and J by 4 bases, with 11 bases between them. Germline V gene data show CDR1 as MNHEY and CDR2 as SMNVEV (reference sequence). The CDR3 totals 13 residues. The CDR3 loop is CASSMGTFTEAFL. The CDR3 coding sequence is TGTGCCAGCAGTATGGGGACTTTCACTGAAGCTTTCCTT.

This clonotype was recorded many times. A junction end diverges from the germline sequence, so it may reflect a read error. The rearrangement links TRBV7-7 to TRBJ2-2; D call uncertain. Germline V gene data show CDR1 as SSHAT and CDR2 as FNYEAQ (reference sequence). This CDR3 spans 17 amino acids. CDR3 loop: CASSTLMDGRSTGELFF. CDR3 DNA sequence: TGTGCTAGCAGCACTTTAATGGACGGCAGGAGTACCGGGGAGCTGTTTTTT.

This clonotype came up many times. This chain joins TRBV20-1 and TRBJ2-7; tentatively, D is TRBD1 or TRBD2 (5 bases each). This CDR3 spans 13 amino acids. Germline assignment: CDR1 DFQATT and CDR2 SNEGSKA (reference sequence). Trimming took off 4 bases at V and 3 bases at J, with 13 bases between the two ends. The CDR3 DNA reads TGCAGTGCTAATGGCCAGGGAGTCTACGAGCAGTACTTC. It translates to CSANGQGVYEQYF.

This clonotype was seen a handful of times. This chain connects TRBV7-9 to TRBJ2-2, with 11 bases that match TRBD2. J was trimmed by 6 bases and V by 4 bases; bases with no gene match: 4. The CDR3 spans 15 residues. CDR1 is SEHNR, CDR2 FQNEAQ, per germline (reference sequence). The CDR3 nucleotides are TGTGCCAGCAGCTCACTAGCGGGAGCCCCCGGGGAGCTGTTTTTT. It yields the protein CASSSLAGAPGELFF.

This clonotype was seen a handful of times. This chain uses TRBV19 with TRBJ2-3; 9 nucleotides match TRBD1. The germline V gene encodes CDR1 LNHDA and CDR2 SQIVND (reference sequence). Germline trimming cut 3 bases from V and 6 bases from J; bases unmatched to any gene: 7. This CDR3 has 15 residues. In DNA form, the CDR3 reads TGTGCCAGTAGTATCGGGACAGGGAGTGGGGATACGCAGTATTTT. Translating it yields CASSIGTGSGDTQYF.

Points on this clonotype: A read error may explain this, as a much larger clone is one base away. In nucleotides, the CDR3 is TGTGCCGGCACCGAAAGCGTGGGGGGTGAAGCTTTCTTT. This translates into CAGTESVGGEAFF. The chain couples TRBV7-3 to TRBJ1-1, with a possible D match to TRBD1 (5 bases). Germline loops: CDR1 SGHTA, CDR2 FQGTGA. The CDR3 extends over 13 amino acids. Trimming stripped 11 bases from V and 7 bases from J, with 20 bases between.

With respect to this clonotype: A much larger clone differs from this one at a single base, so this may be a read error. No conserved phenylalanine or tryptophan ends this CDR3, so it is likely a read error. The limits of the CDR3 on the DNA are not certain, so only TCRdb's listed CDR3 is given. This chain joins TRBV9 and TRBJ2-5; the table's D gene call, TRBD1, was not cross checked with the DNA. In germline, CDR1 is SGDLS, CDR2 YYNGEE. The CDR3 contains 12 residues when both ends are counted. The CDR3 spells CASSASGGFVYV.

This clonotype was recorded at least ten times. The rearrangement uses TRBV7-9 and TRBJ1-6; TRBD1 matches at 7 bases. The CDR3 covers 14 residues. Germline CDR1 and CDR2: SEHNR and FQNEAQ (reference sequence). J gave up 13 bases and V 1 base, and 7 bases lay outside the gene matches. In nucleotides, the CDR3 is TGTGCCAGCAGCTTAGACAGGGGTGCTTCCCCCCTCCACTTT. Translation gives CASSLDRGASPLHF.

This clonotype was observed a handful of times. The chain carries TRBV4-3 and TRBJ1-1, with 9 bases that match TRBD1. The CDR3 is 12 residues long. V was clipped by 4 bases and J by 8 bases; unmatched bases: 2. Germline V gene data show CDR1 as LGHNA and CDR2 as YSLEER. CDR3 sequence reads: CASSLGQGEAFF. The CDR3 DNA is TGCGCCAGCAGCCTAGGACAGGGGGAAGCTTTCTTT.

In its sample, this clonotype was seen a few times. The chain employs TRBV4-1 and TRBJ2-7, with TRBD2 matching 8 bases. Germline values: CDR1 MGHRA, CDR2 YSYEKL. V was clipped by 1 base and J by 2 bases; unmatched bases: 7. The CDR3 has 16 amino acids. The DNA for the CDR3 is TGCGCCAGCAGCCAAGGGGTGCCGGGAGGGGCCTACGAGCAGTACTTC. This encodes CASSQGVPGGAYEQYF.

As for this clonotype: One junction end disagrees with the germline gene, perhaps due to a read error. V is TRBV11-2 and J is TRBJ2-1; TRBD2 matches 9 bases. CDR3 size: 13 residues. Germline values: CDR1 SGHAT, CDR2 FQNNGV. CDR3 in amino acids: CSSSHSGSYEQFF. CDR3 in DNA: TGTTCCAGCAGCCATAGCGGGAGTTATGAGCAGTTCTTC.

In this sample, this clonotype turned up a few times. This chain joins TRBV7-9 and TRBJ1-1; a weak D match, TRBD1 (6 bases). The CDR3 is made up of 12 amino acids. CDR1 and CDR2 from the germline V gene are SEHNR and FQNEAQ (reference sequence). Trimming took off 4 bases at V and 6 bases at J, with 9 bases between the two ends. Written as DNA, the CDR3 is TGTGCCAGCAGCTCCCGACAGGCTGAAGCTTTCTTT. Translating gives CASSSRQAEAFF.